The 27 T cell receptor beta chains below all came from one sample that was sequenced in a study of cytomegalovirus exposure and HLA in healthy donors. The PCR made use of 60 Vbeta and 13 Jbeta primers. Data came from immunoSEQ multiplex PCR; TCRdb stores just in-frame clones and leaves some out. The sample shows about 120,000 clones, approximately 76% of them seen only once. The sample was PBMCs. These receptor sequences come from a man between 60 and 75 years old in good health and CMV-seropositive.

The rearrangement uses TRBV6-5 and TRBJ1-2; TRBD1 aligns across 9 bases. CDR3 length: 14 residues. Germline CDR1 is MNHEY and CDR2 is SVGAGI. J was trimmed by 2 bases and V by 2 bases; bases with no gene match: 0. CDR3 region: CASSYGTGNYGYTF. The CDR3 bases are TGTGCCAGCAGTTACGGGACAGGGAACTATGGCTACACCTTC.

In DNA form, the CDR3 reads TGTGCCAGCTCACCAAACGGCTACGAGCAGTACTTC. Its protein is CASSPNGYEQYF. The chain recombines TRBV18 with TRBJ2-7, with D unclear. The CDR3 is 12 amino acids. Germline V gives CDR1 KGHSH, CDR2 LQKENI. V was cut by 2 bases and J by 3 bases, with 5 bases left in between. The full variable domain, rest sourced from reference TRBV18 and TRBJ2-7, is NAGVMQNPRHLVRRRGQEARLRCSPMKGHSHVYWYRQLPEEGLKFMVYLQKENIIDESGMPKERFSAEFPKEGPSILRIQQVVRGDSAAYFCASSPNGYEQYFGPGTRLTVT.

This chain's CDR3 is CASSPRQVLDTEAFF. CDR3 DNA: TGTGCCAGCTCACCACGGCAGGTTTTGGACACTGAAGCTTTCTTT. The chain links TRBV18 to TRBJ1-1; D gene unclear. This CDR3 comprises 15 residues. Deletions cut 1 base from V and 3 bases from J, with 12 bases between. CDR1 is KGHSH and CDR2 is LQKENI in the germline V gene.

For the CDR3, the DNA is TGCGCCAGCAGCTTTATGGGACAGGGGGACACTGAAGCTTTCTTT. The encoded protein is CASSFMGQGDTEAFF. The J gene is TRBJ1-1, the V gene TRBV5-1; 11 nucleotides line up with TRBD1. Germline V gene sequence: CDR1 SGHRS, CDR2 YFSETQ. V was clipped by 2 bases and J by 3 bases; unmatched bases: 3. The CDR3 spans 15 residues.

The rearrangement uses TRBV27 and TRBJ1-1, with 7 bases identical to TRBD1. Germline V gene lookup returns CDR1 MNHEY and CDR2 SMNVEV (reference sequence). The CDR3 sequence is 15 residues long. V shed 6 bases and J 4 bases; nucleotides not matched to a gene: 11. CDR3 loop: CASSISTQGGTEAFF. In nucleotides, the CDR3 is TGTGCCAGCAGCATCTCAACCCAGGGGGGCACTGAAGCTTTCTTT.

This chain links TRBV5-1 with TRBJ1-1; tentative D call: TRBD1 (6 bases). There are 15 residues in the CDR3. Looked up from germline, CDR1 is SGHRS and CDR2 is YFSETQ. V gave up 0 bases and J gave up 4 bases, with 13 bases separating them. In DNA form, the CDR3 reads TGCGCCAGCAGCTTGGTGGGGGCAGGGACCACTGAAGCTTTCTTT. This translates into CASSLVGAGTTEAFF.

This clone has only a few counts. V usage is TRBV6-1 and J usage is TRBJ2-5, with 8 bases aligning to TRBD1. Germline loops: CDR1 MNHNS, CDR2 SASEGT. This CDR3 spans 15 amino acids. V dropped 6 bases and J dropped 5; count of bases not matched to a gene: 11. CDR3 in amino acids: CASSFWTGSGETQYF. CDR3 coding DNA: TGTGCCAGCAGCTTCTGGACAGGGAGTGGTGAGACCCAGTACTTC.

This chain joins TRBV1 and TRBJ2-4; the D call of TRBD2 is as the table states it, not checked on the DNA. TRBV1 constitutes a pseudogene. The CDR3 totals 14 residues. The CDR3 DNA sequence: TGCACCAGCAGCCACCTAACGGTTGAAAACATTCAGTACTTC. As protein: CTSSHLTVENIQYF.

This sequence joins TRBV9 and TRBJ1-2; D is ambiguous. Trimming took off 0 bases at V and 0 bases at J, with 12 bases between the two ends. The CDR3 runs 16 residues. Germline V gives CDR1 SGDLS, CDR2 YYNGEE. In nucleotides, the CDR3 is TGTGCCAGCAGCGTAGATGGGCACGGTACTAACTATGGCTACACCTTC. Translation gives CASSVDGHGTNYGYTF. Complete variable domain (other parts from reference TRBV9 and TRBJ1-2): DSGVTQTPKHLITATGQRVTLRCSPRSGDLSVYWYQQSLDQGLQFLIQYYNGEERAKGNILERFSAQQFPDLHSELNLSSLELGDSALYFCASSVDGHGTNYGYTFGSGTRLTVV.

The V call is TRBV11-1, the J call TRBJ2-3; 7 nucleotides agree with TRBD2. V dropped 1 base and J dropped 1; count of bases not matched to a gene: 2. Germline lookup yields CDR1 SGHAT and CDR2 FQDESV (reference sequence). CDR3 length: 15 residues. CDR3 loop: CASSLDGGGTDTQYF. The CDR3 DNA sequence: TGTGCCAGCAGCTTAGATGGGGGGGGCACAGATACGCAGTATTTT.

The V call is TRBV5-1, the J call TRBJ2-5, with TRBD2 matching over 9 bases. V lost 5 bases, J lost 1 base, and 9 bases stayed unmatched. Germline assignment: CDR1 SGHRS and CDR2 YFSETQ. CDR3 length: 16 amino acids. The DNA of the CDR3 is TGCGCCAGCAGAGGGATTGCGGGGGGGCCCCAAGAGACCCAGTACTTC. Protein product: CASRGIAGGPQETQYF.

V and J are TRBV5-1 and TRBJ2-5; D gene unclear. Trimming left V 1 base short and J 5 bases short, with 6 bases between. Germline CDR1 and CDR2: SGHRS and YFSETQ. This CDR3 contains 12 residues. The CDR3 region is CASSLFRETQYF. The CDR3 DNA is TGCGCCAGCAGCTTGTTCCGGGAGACCCAGTACTTC.

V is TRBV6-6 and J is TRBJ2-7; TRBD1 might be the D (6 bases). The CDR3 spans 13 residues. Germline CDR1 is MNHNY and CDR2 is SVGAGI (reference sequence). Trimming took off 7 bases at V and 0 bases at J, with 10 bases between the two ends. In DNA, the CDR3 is TGTGCCAGCAAACTCAGGGGCTCCTACGAGCAGTACTTC. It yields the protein CASKLRGSYEQYF.

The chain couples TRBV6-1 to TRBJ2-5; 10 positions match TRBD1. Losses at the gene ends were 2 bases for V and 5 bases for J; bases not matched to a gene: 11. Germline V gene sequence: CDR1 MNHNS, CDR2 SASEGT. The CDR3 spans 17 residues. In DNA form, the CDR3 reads TGTGCCAGCAGTGAAATCCCTCCGGGACAGGGGATTGAGACCCAGTACTTC. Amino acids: CASSEIPPGQGIETQYF.

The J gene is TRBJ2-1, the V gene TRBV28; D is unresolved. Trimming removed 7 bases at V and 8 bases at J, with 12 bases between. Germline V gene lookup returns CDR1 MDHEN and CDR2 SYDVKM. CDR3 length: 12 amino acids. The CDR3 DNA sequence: TGTGCCAGCAAATCCCTAACGCATGAGCAGTTCTTC. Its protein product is CASKSLTHEQFF. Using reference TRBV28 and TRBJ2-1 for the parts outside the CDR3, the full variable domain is DVKVTQSSRYLVKRTGEKVFLECVQDMDHENMFWYRQDPGLGLRLIYFSYDVKMKEKGDIPEGYSVSREKKERFSLILESASTNQTSMYLCASKSLTHEQFFGPGTRLTVL.

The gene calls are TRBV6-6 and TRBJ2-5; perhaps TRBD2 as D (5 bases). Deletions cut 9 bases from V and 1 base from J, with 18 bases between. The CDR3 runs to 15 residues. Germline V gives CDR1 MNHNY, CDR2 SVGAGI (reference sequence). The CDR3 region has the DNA TGTGCCAGTCAAAGGAGTCGGGGAAGCCAAGAGACCCAGTACTTC. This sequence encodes CASQRSRGSQETQYF.

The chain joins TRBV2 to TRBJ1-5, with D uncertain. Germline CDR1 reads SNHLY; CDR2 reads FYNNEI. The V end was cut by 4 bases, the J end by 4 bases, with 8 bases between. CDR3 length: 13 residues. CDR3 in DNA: TGTGCCAGCAGTGTGTGGGCGAATCAGCCCCAGCATTTT. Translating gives CASSVWANQPQHF.

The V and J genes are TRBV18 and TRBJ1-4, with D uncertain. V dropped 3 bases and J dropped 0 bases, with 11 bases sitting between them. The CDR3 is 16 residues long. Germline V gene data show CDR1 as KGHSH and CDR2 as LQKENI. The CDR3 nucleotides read TGTGCCAGCTCACCCCAACACGGGTCAACTAATGAAAAACTGTTTTTT. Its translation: CASSPQHGSTNEKLFF.

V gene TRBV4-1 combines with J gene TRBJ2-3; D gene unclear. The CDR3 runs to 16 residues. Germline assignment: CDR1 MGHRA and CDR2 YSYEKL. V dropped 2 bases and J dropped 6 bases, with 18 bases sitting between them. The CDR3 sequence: CASSQSPGPGVDTQYF. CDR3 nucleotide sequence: TGCGCCAGCAGCCAATCTCCGGGTCCCGGAGTGGATACGCAGTATTTT.

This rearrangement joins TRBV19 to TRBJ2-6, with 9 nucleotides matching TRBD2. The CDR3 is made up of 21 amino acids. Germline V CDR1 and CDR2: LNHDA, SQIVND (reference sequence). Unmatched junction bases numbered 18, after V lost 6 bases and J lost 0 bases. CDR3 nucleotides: TGTGCCAGTAGGTTGCGACTAGCGCGGGGGGGTCCTAGCTCTGGGGCCAACGTCCTGACTTTC. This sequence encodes CASRLRLARGGPSSGANVLTF.

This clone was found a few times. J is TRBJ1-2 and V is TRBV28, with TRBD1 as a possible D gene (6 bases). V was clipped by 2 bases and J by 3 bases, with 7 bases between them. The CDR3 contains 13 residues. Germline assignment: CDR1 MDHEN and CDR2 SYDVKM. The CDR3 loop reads CASSLPGDYGYTF. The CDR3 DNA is TGTGCCAGCAGTTTACCAGGGGACTATGGCTACACCTTC.

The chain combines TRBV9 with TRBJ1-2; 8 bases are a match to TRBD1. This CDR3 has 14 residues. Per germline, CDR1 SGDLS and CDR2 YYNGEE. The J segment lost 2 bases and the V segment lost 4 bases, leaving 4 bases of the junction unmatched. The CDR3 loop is CASSFRQGNYGYTF. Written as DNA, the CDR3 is TGTGCCAGCAGCTTCCGACAGGGGAACTATGGCTACACCTTC.

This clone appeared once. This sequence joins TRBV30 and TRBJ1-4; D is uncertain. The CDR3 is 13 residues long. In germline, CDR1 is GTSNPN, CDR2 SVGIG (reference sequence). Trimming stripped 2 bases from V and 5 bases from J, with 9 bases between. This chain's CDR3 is CAWSQDINEKLFF. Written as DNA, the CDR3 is TGTGCCTGGAGTCAGGATATAAATGAAAAACTGTTTTTT.

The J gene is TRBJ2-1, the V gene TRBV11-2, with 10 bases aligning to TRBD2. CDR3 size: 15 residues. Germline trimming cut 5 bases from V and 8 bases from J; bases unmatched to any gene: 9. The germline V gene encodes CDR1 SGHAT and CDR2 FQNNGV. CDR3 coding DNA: TGTGCCAGCAGCCTCAGCGGGAGGGCGCCTCATGAGCAGTTCTTC. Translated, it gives CASSLSGRAPHEQFF.

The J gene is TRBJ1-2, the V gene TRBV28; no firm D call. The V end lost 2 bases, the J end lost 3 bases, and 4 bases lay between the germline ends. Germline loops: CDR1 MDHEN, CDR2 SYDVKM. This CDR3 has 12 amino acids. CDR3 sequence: CASSLGDYGYTF. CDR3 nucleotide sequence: TGTGCCAGCAGTTTAGGAGACTATGGCTACACCTTC.

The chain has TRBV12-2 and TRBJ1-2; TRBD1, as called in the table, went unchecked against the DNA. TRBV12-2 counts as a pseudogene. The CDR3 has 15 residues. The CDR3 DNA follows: TGTGCAAGTCGCGTGGGACAGGGGGTTTGCTATGGCTACACCTTC. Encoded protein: CASRVGQGVCYGYTF.

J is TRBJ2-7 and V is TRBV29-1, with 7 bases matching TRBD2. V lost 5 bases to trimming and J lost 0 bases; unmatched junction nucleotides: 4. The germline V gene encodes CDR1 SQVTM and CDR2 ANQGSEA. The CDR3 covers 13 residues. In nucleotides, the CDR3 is TGCAGCGTTCTGCGGGGGAACTCCTACGAGCAGTACTTC. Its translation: CSVLRGNSYEQYF.